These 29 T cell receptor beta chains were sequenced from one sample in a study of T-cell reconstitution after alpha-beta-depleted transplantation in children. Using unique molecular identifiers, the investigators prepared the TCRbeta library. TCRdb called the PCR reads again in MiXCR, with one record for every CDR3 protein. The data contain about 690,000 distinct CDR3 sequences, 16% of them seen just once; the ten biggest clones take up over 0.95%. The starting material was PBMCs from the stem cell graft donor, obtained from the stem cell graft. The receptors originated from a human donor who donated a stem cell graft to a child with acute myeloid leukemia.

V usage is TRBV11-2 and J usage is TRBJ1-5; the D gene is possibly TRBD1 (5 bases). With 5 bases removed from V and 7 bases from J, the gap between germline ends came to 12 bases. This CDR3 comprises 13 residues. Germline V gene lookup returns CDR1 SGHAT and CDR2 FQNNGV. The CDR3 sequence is CASSVERGQPQHF. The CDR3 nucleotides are TGTGCCAGCAGCGTGGAGAGGGGACAGCCCCAGCATTTT.

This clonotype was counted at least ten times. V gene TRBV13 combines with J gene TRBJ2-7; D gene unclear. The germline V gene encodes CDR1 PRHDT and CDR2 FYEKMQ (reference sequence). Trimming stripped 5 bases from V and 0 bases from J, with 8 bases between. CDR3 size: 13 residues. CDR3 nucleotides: TGTGCCAGCAGCCCCCCGTCCTCCTACGAGCAGTACTTC. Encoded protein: CASSPPSSYEQYF.

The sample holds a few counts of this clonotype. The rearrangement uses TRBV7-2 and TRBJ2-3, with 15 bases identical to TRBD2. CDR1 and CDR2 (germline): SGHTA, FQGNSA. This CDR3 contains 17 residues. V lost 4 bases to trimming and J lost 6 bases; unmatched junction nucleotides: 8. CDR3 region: CASSSGLAGGPGDTQYF. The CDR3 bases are TGTGCCAGCAGCTCCGGACTAGCGGGGGGGCCAGGGGATACGCAGTATTTT.

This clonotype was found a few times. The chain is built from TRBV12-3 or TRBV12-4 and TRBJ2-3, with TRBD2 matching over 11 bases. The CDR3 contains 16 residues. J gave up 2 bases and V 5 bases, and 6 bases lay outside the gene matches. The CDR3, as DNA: TGTGCCAGCAGTCCGTCTAGCGGGGGGCACACAGATACGCAGTATTTT. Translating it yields CASSPSSGGHTDTQYF.

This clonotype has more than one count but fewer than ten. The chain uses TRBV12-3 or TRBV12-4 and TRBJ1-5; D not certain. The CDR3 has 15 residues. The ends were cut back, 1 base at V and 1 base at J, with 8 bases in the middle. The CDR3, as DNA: TGTGCCAGCAGTTTAGGGTGGCTGAGCAATCAGCCCCAGCATTTT. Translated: CASSLGWLSNQPQHF.

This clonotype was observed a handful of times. The CDR3 DNA reads as TGTGCCAGCAGCTTCCCTCGGGACACCTTGGGTAATGAGCAGTTCTTC. Its translation: CASSFPRDTLGNEQFF. This chain joins TRBV7-9 and TRBJ2-1, with D possibly TRBD1 on 6 matching bases. V lost 3 bases and J 7 bases, leaving 19 bases between the germline ends. Germline V gene data show CDR1 as SEHNR and CDR2 as FQNEAQ (reference sequence). The CDR3 loop spans 16 amino acids.

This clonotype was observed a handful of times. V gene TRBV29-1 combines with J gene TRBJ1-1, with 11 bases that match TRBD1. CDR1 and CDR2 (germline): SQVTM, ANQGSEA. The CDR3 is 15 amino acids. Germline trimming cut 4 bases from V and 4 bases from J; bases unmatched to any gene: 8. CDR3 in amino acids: CSVAGSGTGGTEAFF. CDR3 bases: TGCAGCGTTGCTGGTAGCGGGACAGGGGGCACTGAAGCTTTCTTT. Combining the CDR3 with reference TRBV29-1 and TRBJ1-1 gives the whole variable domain SAVISQKPSRDICQRGTSLTIQCQVDSQVTMMFWYRQQPGQSLTLIATANQGSEATYESGFVIDKFPISRPNLTFSTLTVSNMSPEDSSIYLCSVAGSGTGGTEAFFGQGTRLTVV.

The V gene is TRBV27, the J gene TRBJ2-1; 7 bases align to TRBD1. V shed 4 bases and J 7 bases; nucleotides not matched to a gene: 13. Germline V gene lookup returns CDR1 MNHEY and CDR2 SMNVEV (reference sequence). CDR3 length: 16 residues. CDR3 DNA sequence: TGTGCCAGCAGTTCACACACAGGGGTGCCTGGTAATGAGCAGTTCTTC. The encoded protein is CASSSHTGVPGNEQFF.

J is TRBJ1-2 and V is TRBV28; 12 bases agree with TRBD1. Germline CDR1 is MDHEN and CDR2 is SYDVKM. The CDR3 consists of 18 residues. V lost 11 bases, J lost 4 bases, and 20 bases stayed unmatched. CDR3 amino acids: CASFSTVRDRGQVYGYTF. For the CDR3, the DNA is TGTGCCTCTTTCTCAACCGTCAGGGACAGGGGGCAAGTCTATGGCTACACCTTC.

The CDR3 bases are TGTGCCAGCAGCTTAGCTGGGACTAGTGGGTCCTACGAGCAGTACTTC. Protein: CASSLAGTSGSYEQYF. The chain is built from TRBV7-2 and TRBJ2-7, with TRBD2 matching over 8 bases. This CDR3 contains 16 residues. Germline lookup yields CDR1 SGHTA and CDR2 FQGNSA. V dropped 0 bases and J dropped 1; count of bases not matched to a gene: 5.

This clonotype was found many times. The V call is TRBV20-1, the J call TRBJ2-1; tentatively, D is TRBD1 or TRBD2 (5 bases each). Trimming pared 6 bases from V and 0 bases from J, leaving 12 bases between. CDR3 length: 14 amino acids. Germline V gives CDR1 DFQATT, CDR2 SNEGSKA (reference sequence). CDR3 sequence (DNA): TGCAGTGCGGGGGTGGTTCCCTCCTACAATGAGCAGTTCTTC. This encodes CSAGVVPSYNEQFF.

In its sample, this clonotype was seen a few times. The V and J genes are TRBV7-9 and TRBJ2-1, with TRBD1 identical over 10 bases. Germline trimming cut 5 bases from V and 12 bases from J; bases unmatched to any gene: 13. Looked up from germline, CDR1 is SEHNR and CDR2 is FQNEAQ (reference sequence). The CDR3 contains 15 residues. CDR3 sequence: CASSPWTGGSLGQFF. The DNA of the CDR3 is TGTGCCAGCAGCCCTTGGACAGGGGGATCCCTGGGGCAGTTCTTC.

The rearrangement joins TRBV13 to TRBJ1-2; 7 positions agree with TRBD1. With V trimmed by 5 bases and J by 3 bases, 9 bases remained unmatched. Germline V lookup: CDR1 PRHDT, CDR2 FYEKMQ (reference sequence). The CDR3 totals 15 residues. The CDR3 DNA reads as TGTGCCAGCAGCCATGGACGGACAGGACACTATGGCTACACCTTC. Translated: CASSHGRTGHYGYTF.

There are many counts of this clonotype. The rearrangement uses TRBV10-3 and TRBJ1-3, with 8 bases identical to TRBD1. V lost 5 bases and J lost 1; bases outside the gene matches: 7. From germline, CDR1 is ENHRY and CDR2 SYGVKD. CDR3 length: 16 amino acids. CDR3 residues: CAISRPGQASGNTIYF. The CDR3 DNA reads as TGTGCCATCAGTAGACCGGGACAGGCATCTGGAAACACCATATATTTT.

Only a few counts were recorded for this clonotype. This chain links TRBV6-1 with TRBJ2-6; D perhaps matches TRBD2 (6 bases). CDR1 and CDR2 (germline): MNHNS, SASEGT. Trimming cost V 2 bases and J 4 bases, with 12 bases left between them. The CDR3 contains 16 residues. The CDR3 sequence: CASSEIRGTGANVLTF. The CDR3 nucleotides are TGTGCCAGCAGTGAAATCCGGGGGACCGGGGCCAACGTCCTGACTTTC.

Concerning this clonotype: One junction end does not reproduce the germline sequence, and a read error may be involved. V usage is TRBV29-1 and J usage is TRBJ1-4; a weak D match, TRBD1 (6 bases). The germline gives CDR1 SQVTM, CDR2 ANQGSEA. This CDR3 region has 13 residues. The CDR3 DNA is TGCAGCGCATTACAGGGAGGGAATGAACAACTGTTTTTT. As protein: CSALQGGNEQLFF.

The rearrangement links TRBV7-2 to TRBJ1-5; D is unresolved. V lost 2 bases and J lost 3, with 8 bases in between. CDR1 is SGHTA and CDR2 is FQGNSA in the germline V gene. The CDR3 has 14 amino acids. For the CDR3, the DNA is TGTGCCAGCAGCTTATATGGCACCAATCAGCCCCAGCATTTT. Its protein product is CASSLYGTNQPQHF.

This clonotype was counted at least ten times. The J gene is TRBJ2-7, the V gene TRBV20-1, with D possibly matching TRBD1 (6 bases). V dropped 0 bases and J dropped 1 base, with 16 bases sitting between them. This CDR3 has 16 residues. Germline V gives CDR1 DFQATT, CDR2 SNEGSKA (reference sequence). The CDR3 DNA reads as TGCAGTGCTAGAGATAAACAGGGCATAGGATCCTACGAGCAGTACTTC. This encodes CSARDKQGIGSYEQYF.

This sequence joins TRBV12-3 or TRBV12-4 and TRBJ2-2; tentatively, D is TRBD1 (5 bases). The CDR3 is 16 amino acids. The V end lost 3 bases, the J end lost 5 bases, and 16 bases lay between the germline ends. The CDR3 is CASSFSTQGGTGELFF. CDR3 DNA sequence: TGTGCCAGCAGTTTCTCAACCCAGGGTGGAACCGGGGAGCTGTTTTTT.

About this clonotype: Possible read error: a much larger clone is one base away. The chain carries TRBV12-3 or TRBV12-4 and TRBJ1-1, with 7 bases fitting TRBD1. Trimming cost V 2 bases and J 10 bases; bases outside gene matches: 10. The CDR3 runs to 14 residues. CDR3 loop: CASSLLGGEGVAFF. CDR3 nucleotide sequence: TGTGCCAGCAGTTTATTAGGGGGCGAGGGTGTAGCTTTCTTT.

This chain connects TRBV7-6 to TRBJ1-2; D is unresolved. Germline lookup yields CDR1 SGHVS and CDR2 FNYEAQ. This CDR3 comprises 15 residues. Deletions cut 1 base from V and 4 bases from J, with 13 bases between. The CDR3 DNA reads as TGTGCCAGCAGCTTAGACGCGGCGAAGAGCTATGGCTACACCTTC. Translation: CASSLDAAKSYGYTF.

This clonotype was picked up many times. CDR3 amino acids: CSASGGATKNIQYF. CDR3 in DNA: TGCAGTGCTAGCGGGGGGGCAACCAAAAACATTCAGTACTTC. The rearrangement links TRBV20-1 to TRBJ2-4; 8 bases agree with TRBD2. J lost 2 bases, V lost 3 bases, and 3 bases had no gene match. The CDR3 length is 14 residues. The germline V gene encodes CDR1 DFQATT and CDR2 SNEGSKA (reference sequence).

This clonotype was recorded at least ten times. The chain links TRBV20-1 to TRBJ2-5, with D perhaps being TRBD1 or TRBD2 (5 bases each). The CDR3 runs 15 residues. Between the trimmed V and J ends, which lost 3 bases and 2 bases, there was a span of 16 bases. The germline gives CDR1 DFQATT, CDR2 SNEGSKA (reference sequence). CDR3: CSARDRDEGQETQYF. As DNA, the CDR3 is TGCAGTGCTAGGGACCGGGACGAAGGGCAAGAGACCCAGTACTTC.

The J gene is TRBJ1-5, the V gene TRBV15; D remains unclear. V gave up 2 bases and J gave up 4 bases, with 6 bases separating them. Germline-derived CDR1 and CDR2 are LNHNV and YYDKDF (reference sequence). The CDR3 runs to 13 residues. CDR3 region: CATSRQENQPQHF. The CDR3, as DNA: TGTGCCACCAGCAGACAGGAAAATCAGCCCCAGCATTTT. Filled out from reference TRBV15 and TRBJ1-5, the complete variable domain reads DAMVIQNPRYQVTQFGKPVTLSCSQTLNHNVMYWYQQKSSQAPKLLFHYYDKDFNNEADTPDNFQSRRPNTSFCFLDIRSPGLGDTAMYLCATSRQENQPQHFGDGTRLSIL.

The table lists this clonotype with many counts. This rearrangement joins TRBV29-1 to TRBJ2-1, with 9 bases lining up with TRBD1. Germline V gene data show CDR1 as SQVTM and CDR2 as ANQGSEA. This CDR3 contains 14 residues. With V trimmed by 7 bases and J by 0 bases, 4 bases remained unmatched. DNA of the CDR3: TGCAGCGCCTGGGGACAGGGCTCCTACAATGAGCAGTTCTTC. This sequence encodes CSAWGQGSYNEQFF.

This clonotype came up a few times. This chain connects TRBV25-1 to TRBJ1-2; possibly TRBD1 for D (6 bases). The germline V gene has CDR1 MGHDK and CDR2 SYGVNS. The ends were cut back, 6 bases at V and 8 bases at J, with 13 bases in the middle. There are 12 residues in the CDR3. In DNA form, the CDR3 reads TGTGCCAGCAGCTCAGGGGTAGGAGGCTACACCTTC. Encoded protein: CASSSGVGGYTF.

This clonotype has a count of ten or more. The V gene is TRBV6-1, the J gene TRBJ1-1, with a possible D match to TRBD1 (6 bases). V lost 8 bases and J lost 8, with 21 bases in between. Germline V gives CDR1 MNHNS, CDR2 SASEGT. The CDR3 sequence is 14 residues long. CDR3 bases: TGTGCCAGCGGAATGGGGGCCTATAGGGGAGAAGCTTTCTTT. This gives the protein CASGMGAYRGEAFF.

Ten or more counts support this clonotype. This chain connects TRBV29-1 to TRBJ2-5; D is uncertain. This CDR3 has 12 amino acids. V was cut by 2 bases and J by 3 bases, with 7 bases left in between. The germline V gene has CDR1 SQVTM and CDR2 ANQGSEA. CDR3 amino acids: CSVERWEETQYF. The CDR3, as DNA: TGCAGCGTTGAACGGTGGGAAGAGACCCAGTACTTC.

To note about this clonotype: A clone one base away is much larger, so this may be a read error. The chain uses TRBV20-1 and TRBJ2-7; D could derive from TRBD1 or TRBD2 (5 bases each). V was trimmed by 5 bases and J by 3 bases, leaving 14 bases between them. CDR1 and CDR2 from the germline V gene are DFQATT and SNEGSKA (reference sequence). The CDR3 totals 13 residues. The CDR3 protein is CSAGGLGGYEQYF. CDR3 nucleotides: TGCAGTGCTGGAGGACTTGGGGGCTACGAGCAGTACTTC.